A single sample is the source of the 9 T cell receptor beta chains below, sequenced in a study of shared clonotypes between healthy human individuals (dated by TCRdb to the early 2020s). CD8 naive samples were CD45RO-negative cells positively selected for CCR7, giving a CD45RA+CCR7+ population that excluded TemRA cells. Receptors were amplified or captured by the immunoSEQ multiplex PCR assay. Entries here come from immuneACCESS through TCRdb and include only in-frame sequences with V and J called. Some clones fail to appear in such tables; in the studies checked, an unresolved V gene covers under half of the shortfall, and the cause of the remainder is unknown. Present in this sample are 2 million to 2.5 million clones, roughly 91% of which were seen just once. The ten top clones hold around 1.7% of the sample. Material for sequencing was naive CD8+ T cells from PBMCs. Sample cell subset or site, as interpreted from the label and publication: CD45RA+CCR7+. The origin of the receptors is a man aged 18-30 years in good health. Some clones in this sample may be carry-over from other donors' samples.

The chain employs TRBV6-5 and TRBJ2-7; 14 bases fit TRBD2. The CDR3 is 14 residues long. Germline V gene lookup returns CDR1 MNHEY and CDR2 SVGAGI. V shed 6 bases and J 6 bases; nucleotides not matched to a gene: 4. The CDR3 DNA reads TGTGCCAGCAGACCCGGGACTAGCGGGAGCGAGCAGTACTTC. Encoded protein: CASRPGTSGSEQYF.

This clone was counted a few times. The rearrangement uses TRBV21-1 and TRBJ2-7; whether TRBD2, the table's D call, matches the DNA was not checked. TRBV21-1 is a pseudogene. The length of the CDR3 is 13 residues. CDR3: CASRRTSTYEQYF. DNA of the CDR3: TGTGCCAGCAGACGGACTAGCACTTACGAGCAGTACTTC.

The rearrangement joins TRBV18 to TRBJ2-2; D possibly matches TRBD1 or TRBD2 (6 bases each). CDR3 length: 17 amino acids. The V end lost 3 bases, the J end lost 4 bases, and 18 bases lay between the germline ends. From germline, CDR1 is KGHSH and CDR2 LQKENI. The CDR3 region is CASSPSWGAASTGELFF. The CDR3 nucleotides read TGTGCCAGCTCACCCTCCTGGGGGGCAGCAAGCACCGGGGAGCTGTTTTTT.

The chain is built from TRBV19 and TRBJ1-5; no clear D gene. The CDR3 has 15 residues. V was pared by 4 bases and J by 4 bases, with 14 bases between. Germline V gene sequence: CDR1 LNHDA, CDR2 SQIVND (reference sequence). CDR3 nucleotides: TGTGCCAGTAGTACCCACGGATCGTTAAATCAGCCCCAGCATTTT. Translation gives CASSTHGSLNQPQHF.

This chain connects TRBV7-2 to TRBJ2-7; D is possibly TRBD1 (5 bases). V dropped 4 bases and J dropped 2 bases, with 6 bases sitting between them. CDR1 and CDR2 from the germline V gene are SGHTA and FQGNSA. The CDR3 is 12 amino acids. The CDR3 reads CASSWTTYEQYF. CDR3 DNA: TGTGCCAGCAGCTGGACAACCTACGAGCAGTACTTC. The full variable domain, rest sourced from reference TRBV7-2 and TRBJ2-7, is GAGVSQSPSNKVTEKGKDVELRCDPISGHTALYWYRQSLGQGLEFLIYFQGNSAPDKSGLPSDRFSAERTGGSVSTLTIQRTQQEDSAVYLCASSWTTYEQYFGPGTRLTVT.

J is TRBJ1-5 and V is TRBV28; D is uncertain. Looked up from germline, CDR1 is MDHEN and CDR2 is SYDVKM. This CDR3 region has 17 residues. Deletions cut 5 bases from V and 4 bases from J, with 21 bases between. CDR3 nucleotides: TGTGCCAGCAGTCCCCCGCGGACCCCGGTAGGGAATCAGCCCCAGCATTTT. This gives the protein CASSPPRTPVGNQPQHF. Full variable domain (missing parts from reference TRBV28 and TRBJ1-5): DVKVTQSSRYLVKRTGEKVFLECVQDMDHENMFWYRQDPGLGLRLIYFSYDVKMKEKGDIPEGYSVSREKKERFSLILESASTNQTSMYLCASSPPRTPVGNQPQHFGDGTRLSIL.

V and J are TRBV7-2 and TRBJ2-7; D gene ambiguous. Germline V gene lookup returns CDR1 SGHTA and CDR2 FQGNSA. V gave up 0 bases and J gave up 3 bases, with 9 bases separating them. This CDR3 has 14 amino acids. CDR3 amino acids: CASSLASDGYEQYF. The CDR3 coding sequence is TGTGCCAGCAGCTTAGCTTCTGACGGCTACGAGCAGTACTTC.

This chain connects TRBV27 to TRBJ1-1, with a weak D call TRBD1 (5 bases). Germline V gene sequence: CDR1 MNHEY, CDR2 SMNVEV (reference sequence). This CDR3 has 15 amino acids. Trimming stripped 6 bases from V and 0 bases from J, with 14 bases between. The CDR3 loop is CASSKTPGLNTEAFF. The CDR3 DNA reads as TGTGCCAGCAGCAAAACTCCAGGGCTGAACACTGAAGCTTTCTTT.

The chain employs TRBV9 and TRBJ2-1; the D gene could be TRBD1 or TRBD2 (5 bases each). CDR1 is SGDLS, CDR2 YYNGEE, per germline. This CDR3 is built from 15 residues. The V end was cut by 0 bases, the J end by 7 bases, with 14 bases between. This CDR3 is CASSVGGGTGNEQFF. DNA for the CDR3: TGTGCCAGCAGCGTAGGGGGTGGGACGGGTAATGAGCAGTTCTTC. The whole variable domain, remainder taken from reference TRBV9 and TRBJ2-1, is DSGVTQTPKHLITATGQRVTLRCSPRSGDLSVYWYQQSLDQGLQFLIQYYNGEERAKGNILERFSAQQFPDLHSELNLSSLELGDSALYFCASSVGGGTGNEQFFGPGTRLTVL.